This is a list of T cell receptor beta chains from one sample in a study of T cell responses to AZD1222 COVID-19 vaccine. Only in-frame clones appear in the TCRdb table, and some are missing; sequencing was by immunoSEQ multiplex PCR. Of 180,000 or so clones in the sample, 85% to 90% were seen once. The source material was peripheral blood, sampled on day 0 of AZD1222 vaccination. Every receptor here comes from an adult in good health. Each CDR3 is given with its conserved first and last residue. The order of the fields is J gene, D gene, V gene, CDR3 DNA, CDR3 protein. The D gene is left open where the match is weak.

>TRBJ1-4|TRBD1|TRBV28
TGTGCCAGCAGTAAGGACAGGGAAGGCGAAAAACTGTTTTTT
CASSKDREGEKLFF
>TRBJ1-6|TRBD1|TRBV7-9
TGTGCCAGCAGCCCCCCCGGGACAGGGAATTCACCCCTCCACTTT
CASSPPGTGNSPLHF
>TRBJ2-7|TRBD2|TRBV7-8
TGTGCCAGCAGCCTACAGCGGGAGATCTCCGAGCAGTACTTC
CASSLQREISEQYF
>TRBJ2-2|TRBD1|TRBV4-2
TGTGCCAGCAGCCCGCAACGCCCGGGACAGGGGGCGCCCGGGGAGCTGTTTTTT
CASSPQRPGQGAPGELFF
>TRBJ1-1|TRBD1|TRBV12-3/TRBV12-4
TGTGCCAGCAGGCGACAGGGAAACACTGAAGCTTTCTTT
CASRRQGNTEAFF
>TRBJ1-5|NA|TRBV2
TGTGCCAGTTTCGCGGGGCAGGTAGGCAATCAGCCCCAGCATTTT
CASFAGQVGNQPQHF
>TRBJ1-6|TRBD1|TRBV13
TGTGCCAGCAGCCCCCGGGACAGGGTTAATTCACCCCTCCACTTT
CASSPRDRVNSPLHF
>TRBJ2-7|NA|TRBV6-5
TGTGCCAGCAGCCGGTATTTAAGTGGCTACGAGCAGTACTTC
CASSRYLSGYEQYF
>TRBJ2-1|TRBD2|TRBV7-8
TGTGCCAGCAGCTTAGCGCGGGGGTTCAGCCCCTACAATGAGCAGTTCTTC
CASSLARGFSPYNEQFF
>TRBJ1-1|NA|TRBV20-1
TGCAGTGCTAGTGGAGGGCGGTCGAACACTGAAGCTTTCTTT
CSASGGRSNTEAFF
>TRBJ1-6|TRBD1|TRBV19
TGTGCCAATCCACAGGGGTCCTATAATTCACCCCTCCACTTT
CANPQGSYNSPLHF
>TRBJ2-5|TRBD2|TRBV2
TGTGCCAGCCGGGTGACTAGCGGGGGGTTATCGGAGACCCAGTACTTC
CASRVTSGGLSETQYF
>TRBJ1-1|TRBD1|TRBV5-1
TGCGCCAGCAGCGTGGGACAGCTGAACACTGAAGCTTTCTTT
CASSVGQLNTEAFF
>TRBJ1-2|NA|TRBV28
TGTGCCAGCAGTTCGCCTAGACAAGGGAGCGGGTATGGCTACACCTTC
CASSSPRQGSGYGYTF
>TRBJ2-5|NA|TRBV24-1
TGTGCCACCAGTGATCCGACCGGGGGAGAGACCCAGTACTTC
CATSDPTGGETQYF
>TRBJ2-5|TRBD2|TRBV7-8
TGTGCCAGCAGCTTAGAAGGCGGGGGACAAGAGACCCAGTACTTC
CASSLEGGGQETQYF
>TRBJ2-1|TRBD1|TRBV7-9
TGTGCCAGCAGCCCCGGTTTACGGACAGGGGGCGGCAATGAGCAGTTCTTC
CASSPGLRTGGGNEQFF
>TRBJ1-1|NA|TRBV6-1
TGTGCCAGCAGTGAATTGTCGACAGTTGAAGCTTTCTTT
CASSELSTVEAFF